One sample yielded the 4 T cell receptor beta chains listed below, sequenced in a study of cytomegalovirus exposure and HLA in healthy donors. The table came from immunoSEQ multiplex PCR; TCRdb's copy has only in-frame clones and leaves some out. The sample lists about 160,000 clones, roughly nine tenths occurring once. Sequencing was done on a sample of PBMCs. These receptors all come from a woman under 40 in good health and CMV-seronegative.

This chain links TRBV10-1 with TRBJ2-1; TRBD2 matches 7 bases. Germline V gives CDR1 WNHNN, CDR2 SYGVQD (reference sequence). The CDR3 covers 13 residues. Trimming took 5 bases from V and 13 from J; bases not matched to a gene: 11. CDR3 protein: CASSYSREMCQFF. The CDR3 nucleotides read TGCGCCAGCAGTTATTCGCGGGAGATGTGCCAGTTCTTC.

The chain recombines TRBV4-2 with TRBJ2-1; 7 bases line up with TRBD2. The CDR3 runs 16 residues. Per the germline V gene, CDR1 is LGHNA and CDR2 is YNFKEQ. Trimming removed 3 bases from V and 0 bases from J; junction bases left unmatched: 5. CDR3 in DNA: TGTGCCAGCAGCCACCCAGCGGGGCGCTCCTACAATGAGCAGTTCTTC. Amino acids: CASSHPAGRSYNEQFF.

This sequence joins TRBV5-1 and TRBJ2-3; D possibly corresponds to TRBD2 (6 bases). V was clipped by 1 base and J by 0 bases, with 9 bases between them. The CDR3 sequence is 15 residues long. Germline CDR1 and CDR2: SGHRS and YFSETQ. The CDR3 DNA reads TGCGCCAGCAGCTTGACGGCGGGGAGCACAGATACGCAGTATTTT. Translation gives CASSLTAGSTDTQYF.

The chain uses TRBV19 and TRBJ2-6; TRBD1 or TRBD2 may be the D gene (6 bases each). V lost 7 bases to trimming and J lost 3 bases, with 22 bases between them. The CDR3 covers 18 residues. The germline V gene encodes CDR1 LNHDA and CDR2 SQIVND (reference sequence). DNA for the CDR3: TGTGCCAGTAAAAATAGGGGGGCGGTATGGTATGGGGCCAACGTCCTGACTTTC. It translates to CASKNRGAVWYGANVLTF.